This TCR beta chain is drawn from a study of T-cell reconstitution after alpha-beta-depleted transplantation in children. General study results and limits: T-cell counts and diversity at one year post-transplant came mainly from newly produced T cells.

Unique molecular identifiers featured in how the TCRbeta library was prepared. TCRdb analysed the PCR reads with MiXCR anew, one entry per CDR3 protein. Found here are more than 200,000 distinct CDR3 sequences, about 25% of them singletons; the top ten hold over 2.5%. This clonotype was counted only a few times. Antigen: not known. The CDR3 consists of 13 residues. The germline V gene encodes CDR1 SEHNR and CDR2 FQNEAQ (reference sequence). Between the trimmed V and J ends, which lost 4 bases and 5 bases, there was a span of 11 bases. This receptor was obtained from a girl aged 2 to 10 with Fanconi anemia, due to receive a stem cell transplant. The chain has TRBV7-9 and TRBJ2-5; D is ambiguous. The sample in question was PBMCs, obtained before TCRalphabeta/CD19-depleted stem cell transplant. CDR3 sequence (DNA): TGTGCCAGCAGCTCGACACCCTGGGAGACCCAGTACTTC. This encodes CASSSTPWETQYF.